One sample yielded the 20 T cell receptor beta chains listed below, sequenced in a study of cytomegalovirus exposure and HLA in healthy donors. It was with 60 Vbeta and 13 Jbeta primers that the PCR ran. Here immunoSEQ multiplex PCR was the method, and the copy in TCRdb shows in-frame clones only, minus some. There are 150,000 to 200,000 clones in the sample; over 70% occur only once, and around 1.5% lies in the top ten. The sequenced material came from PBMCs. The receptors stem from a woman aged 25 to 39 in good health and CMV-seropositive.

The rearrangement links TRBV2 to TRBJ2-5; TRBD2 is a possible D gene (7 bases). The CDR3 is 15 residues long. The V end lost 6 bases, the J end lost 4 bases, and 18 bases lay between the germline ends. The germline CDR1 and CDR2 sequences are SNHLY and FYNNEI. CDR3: CASSPGGGSGETQYF. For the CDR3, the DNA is TGTGCCAGCAGCCCTGGGGGGGGCTCGGGAGAGACCCAGTACTTC.

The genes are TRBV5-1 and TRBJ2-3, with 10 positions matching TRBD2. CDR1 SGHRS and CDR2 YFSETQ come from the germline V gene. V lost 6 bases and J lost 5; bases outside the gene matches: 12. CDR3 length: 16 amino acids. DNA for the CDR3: TGCGCCAGCAAGGTAACTAGCGGGACCAACGTAGATACGCAGTATTTT. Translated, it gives CASKVTSGTNVDTQYF.

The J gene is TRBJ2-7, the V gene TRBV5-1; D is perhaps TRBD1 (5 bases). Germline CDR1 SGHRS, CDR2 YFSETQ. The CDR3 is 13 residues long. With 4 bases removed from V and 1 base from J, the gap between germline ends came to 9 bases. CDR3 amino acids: CASSQDNSYEQYF. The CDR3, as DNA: TGCGCCAGCAGCCAGGACAATTCCTACGAGCAGTACTTC.

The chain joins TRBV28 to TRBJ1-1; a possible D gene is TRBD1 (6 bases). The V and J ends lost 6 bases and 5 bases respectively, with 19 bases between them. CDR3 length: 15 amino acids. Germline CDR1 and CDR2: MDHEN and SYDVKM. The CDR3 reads CASSFSLGARTEAFF. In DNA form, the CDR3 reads TGTGCCAGCAGCTTCTCTTTGGGGGCGAGGACTGAAGCTTTCTTT. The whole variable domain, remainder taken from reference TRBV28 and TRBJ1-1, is DVKVTQSSRYLVKRTGEKVFLECVQDMDHENMFWYRQDPGLGLRLIYFSYDVKMKEKGDIPEGYSVSREKKERFSLILESASTNQTSMYLCASSFSLGARTEAFFGQGTRLTVV.

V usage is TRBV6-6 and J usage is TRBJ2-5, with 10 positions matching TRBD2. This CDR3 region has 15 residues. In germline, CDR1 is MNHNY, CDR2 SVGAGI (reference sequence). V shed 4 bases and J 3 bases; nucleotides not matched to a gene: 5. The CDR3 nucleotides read TGTGCCAGCAGTTCCCTCGGACTAGCGGAAGAGACCCAGTACTTC. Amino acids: CASSSLGLAEETQYF.

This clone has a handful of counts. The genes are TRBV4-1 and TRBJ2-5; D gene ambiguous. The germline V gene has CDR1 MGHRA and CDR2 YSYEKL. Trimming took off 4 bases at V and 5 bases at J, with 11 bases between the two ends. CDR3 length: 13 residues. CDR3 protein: CASSRLVGETQYF. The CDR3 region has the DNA TGCGCCAGCAGCCGATTAGTGGGCGAGACCCAGTACTTC.

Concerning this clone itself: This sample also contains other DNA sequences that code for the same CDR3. CDR3 coding DNA: TGTGCCAGCAGCACAGGACAGGGGAGCTACGAGCAGTACTTC. This encodes CASSTGQGSYEQYF. V is TRBV5-4 and J is TRBJ2-7; 9 bases agree with TRBD1. This CDR3 spans 14 amino acids. Germline lookup yields CDR1 SGHNT and CDR2 YYREEE (reference sequence). J gave up 3 bases and V 4 bases, and 5 bases lay outside the gene matches.

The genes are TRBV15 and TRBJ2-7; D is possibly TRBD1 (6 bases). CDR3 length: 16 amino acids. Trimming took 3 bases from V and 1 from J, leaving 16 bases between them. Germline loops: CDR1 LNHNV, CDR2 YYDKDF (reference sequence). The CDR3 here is CATSSATGTSSYEQYF. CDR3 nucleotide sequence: TGTGCCACCAGCAGTGCAACCGGGACAAGTTCCTACGAGCAGTACTTC.

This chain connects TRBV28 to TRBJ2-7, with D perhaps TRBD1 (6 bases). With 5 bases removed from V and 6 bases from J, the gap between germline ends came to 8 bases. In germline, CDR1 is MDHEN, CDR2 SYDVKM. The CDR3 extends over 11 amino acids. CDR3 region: CASSIQGEQYF. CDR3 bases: TGTGCCAGCAGTATACAGGGCGAGCAGTACTTC.

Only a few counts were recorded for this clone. The CDR3 loop is CASSRRGEVGYEQYF. DNA for the CDR3: TGTGCCAGTAGCCGCAGGGGGGAAGTGGGCTACGAGCAGTACTTC. The chain links TRBV19 to TRBJ2-7; weak D call: TRBD1 (7 bases). Trimming pared 6 bases from V and 3 bases from J, leaving 18 bases between. Germline loops: CDR1 LNHDA, CDR2 SQIVND (reference sequence). CDR3 length equals 15 residues. Full variable domain (missing parts from reference TRBV19 and TRBJ2-7): DGGITQSPKYLFRKEGQNVTLSCEQNLNHDAMYWYRQDPGQGLRLIYYSQIVNDFQKGDIAEGYSVSREKKESFPLTVTSAQKNPTAFYLCASSRRGEVGYEQYFGPGTRLTVT.

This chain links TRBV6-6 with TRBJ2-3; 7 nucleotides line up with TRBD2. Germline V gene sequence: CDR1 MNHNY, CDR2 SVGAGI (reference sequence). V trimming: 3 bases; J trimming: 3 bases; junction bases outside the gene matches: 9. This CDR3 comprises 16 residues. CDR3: CASSYWGGRETDTQYF. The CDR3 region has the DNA TGTGCCAGCAGTTATTGGGGCGGGAGAGAAACAGATACGCAGTATTTT.

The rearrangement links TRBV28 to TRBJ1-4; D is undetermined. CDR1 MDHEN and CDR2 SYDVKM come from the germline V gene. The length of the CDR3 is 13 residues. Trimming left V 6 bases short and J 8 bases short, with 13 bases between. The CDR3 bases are TGTGCCAGCAGGGATGCGGGAGACGAAAAACTGTTTTTT. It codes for CASRDAGDEKLFF.

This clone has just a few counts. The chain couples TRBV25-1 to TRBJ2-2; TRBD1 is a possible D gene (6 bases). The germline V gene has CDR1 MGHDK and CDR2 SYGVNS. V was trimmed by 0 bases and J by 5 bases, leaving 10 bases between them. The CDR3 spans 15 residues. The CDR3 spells CASSEYGTTTGELFF. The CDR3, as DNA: TGTGCCAGCAGTGAATATGGGACAACTACCGGGGAGCTGTTTTTT.

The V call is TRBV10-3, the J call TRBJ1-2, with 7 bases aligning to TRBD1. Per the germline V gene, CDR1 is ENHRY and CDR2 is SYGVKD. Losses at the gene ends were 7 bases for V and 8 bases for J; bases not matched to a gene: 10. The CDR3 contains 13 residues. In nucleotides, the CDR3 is TGTGCCATCACCCCCGACAGGGTCGACGGCTACACCTTC. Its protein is CAITPDRVDGYTF.

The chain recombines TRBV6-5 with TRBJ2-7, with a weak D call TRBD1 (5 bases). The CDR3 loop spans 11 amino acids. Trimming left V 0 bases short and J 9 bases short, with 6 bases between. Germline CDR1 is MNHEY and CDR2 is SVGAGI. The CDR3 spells CASSYSRVQYF. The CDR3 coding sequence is TGTGCCAGCAGTTACTCCAGGGTGCAGTACTTC.

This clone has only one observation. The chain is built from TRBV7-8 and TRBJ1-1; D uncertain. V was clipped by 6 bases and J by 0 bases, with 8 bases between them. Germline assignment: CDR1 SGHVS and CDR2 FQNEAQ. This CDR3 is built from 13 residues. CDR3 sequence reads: CASRPILNTEAFF. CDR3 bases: TGTGCCAGCAGACCTATCCTGAACACTGAAGCTTTCTTT.

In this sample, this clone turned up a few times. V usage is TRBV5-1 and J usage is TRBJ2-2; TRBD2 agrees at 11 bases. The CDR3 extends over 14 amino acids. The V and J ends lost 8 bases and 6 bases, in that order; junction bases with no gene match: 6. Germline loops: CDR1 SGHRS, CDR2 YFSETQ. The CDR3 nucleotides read TGCGCCAGTAGGACTAGCGGGTCCTCCGGGGAGCTGTTTTTT. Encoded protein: CASRTSGSSGELFF.

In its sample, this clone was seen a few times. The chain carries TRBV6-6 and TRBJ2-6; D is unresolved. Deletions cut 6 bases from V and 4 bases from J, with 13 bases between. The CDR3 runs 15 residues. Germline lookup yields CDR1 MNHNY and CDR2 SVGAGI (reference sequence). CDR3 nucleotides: TGTGCCAGCAGACCCCAATTCCGGGGGGCCAACGTCCTGACTTTC. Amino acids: CASRPQFRGANVLTF.

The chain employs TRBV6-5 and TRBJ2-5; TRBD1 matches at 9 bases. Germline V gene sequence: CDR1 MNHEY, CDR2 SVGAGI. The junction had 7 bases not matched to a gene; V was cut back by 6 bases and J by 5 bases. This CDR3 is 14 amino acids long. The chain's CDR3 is CASRLQGAFETQYF. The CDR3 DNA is TGTGCCAGCAGGCTACAGGGGGCGTTCGAGACCCAGTACTTC.

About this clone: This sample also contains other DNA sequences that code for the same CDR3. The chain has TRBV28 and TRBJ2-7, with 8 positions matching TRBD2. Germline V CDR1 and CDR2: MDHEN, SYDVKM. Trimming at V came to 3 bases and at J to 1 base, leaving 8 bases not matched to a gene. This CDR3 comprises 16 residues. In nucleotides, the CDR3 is TGTGCCAGCAGTTTCCCGATAAGCGGGAGTTCCTACGAGCAGTACTTC. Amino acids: CASSFPISGSSYEQYF.